Reported below is one T cell receptor beta chain. This specimen includes other DNA sequences encoding the same CDR3. Germline V gene data show CDR1 as MNHEY and CDR2 as SMNVEV (reference sequence). The ends were cut back, 3 bases at V and 0 bases at J, with 9 bases in the middle. This CDR3 spans 15 amino acids. This sample is part of a study of shared clonotypes between healthy human individuals. Produced via immunoSEQ multiplex PCR; TCRdb's table is partial and in-frame only. The table includes about 2.1 million clones, 93% detected once. Naive CD8 cells were CD45RO-negative, positively selected for CCR7, excluding terminally differentiated effector memory CD45RA+ cells.

The gene calls are TRBV27 and TRBJ1-3; the D is unclear. The sequenced sample consisted of naive CD8+ T cells from PBMCs. The clonotype comes from a young man in good health. Some clones in this sample may be carry-over from other donors' samples. The CDR3 spells CASSLSPSSGNTIYF. The CDR3 DNA reads TGTGCCAGCAGTTTGTCACCGAGCTCTGGAAACACCATATATTTT.